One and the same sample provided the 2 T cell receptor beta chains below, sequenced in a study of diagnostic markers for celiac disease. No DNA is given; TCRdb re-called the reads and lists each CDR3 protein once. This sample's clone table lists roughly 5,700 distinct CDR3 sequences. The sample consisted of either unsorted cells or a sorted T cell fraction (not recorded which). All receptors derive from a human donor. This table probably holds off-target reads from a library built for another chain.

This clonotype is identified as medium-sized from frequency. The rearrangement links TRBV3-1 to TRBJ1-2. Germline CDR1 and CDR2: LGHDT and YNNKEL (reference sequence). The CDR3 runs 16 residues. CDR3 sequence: CASSQDSPHLDYGYTF.

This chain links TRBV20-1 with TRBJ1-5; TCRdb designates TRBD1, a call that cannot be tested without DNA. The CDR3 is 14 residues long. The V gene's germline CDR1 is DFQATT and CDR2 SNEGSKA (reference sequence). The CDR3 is CSAALLQGMEPQHF.